The 14 T cell receptor beta chains in this list originate from one sample, sequenced in a study of blood T cell repertoires in COVID-19. Assay used: immunoSEQ multiplex PCR; TCRdb lists only in-frame clones, some missing. The data show some 190,000 clones, 85% to 90% seen once. Sequenced material: PBMCs or T cells enriched from blood (not recorded which). Receptors originate from a middle-aged woman with acute COVID-19.

V and J are TRBV19 and TRBJ1-5; possible D gene TRBD1, 6 bases. Trimming shortened V by 3 bases and J by 0 bases, and 12 bases separated the two germline ends. The CDR3 sequence is 16 residues long. Germline loops: CDR1 LNHDA, CDR2 SQIVND (reference sequence). CDR3 residues: CASSMTDRTSNQPQHF. CDR3 nucleotide sequence: TGTGCCAGTAGTATGACCGACAGGACTAGCAATCAGCCCCAGCATTTT.

The V gene is TRBV5-6, the J gene TRBJ2-2, with D possibly matching TRBD1 (6 bases). Trimming pared 4 bases from V and 1 base from J, leaving 11 bases between. Looked up from germline, CDR1 is SGHDT and CDR2 is YYEEEE. This CDR3 has 15 amino acids. The CDR3 is CASSGDMGNTGELFF. The CDR3 bases are TGTGCCAGCAGCGGGGACATGGGGAACACCGGGGAGCTGTTTTTT.

This chain links TRBV7-9 with TRBJ2-3, with 8 positions matching TRBD1. Germline CDR1 and CDR2: SEHNR and FQNEAQ (reference sequence). The CDR3 contains 17 residues. The ends lost 4 bases at V and 1 base at J; junction bases unmatched: 10. The CDR3 loop is CASSSPFKTGGTDTQYF. As DNA, the CDR3 is TGTGCCAGCAGCTCCCCCTTTAAGACAGGGGGCACAGATACGCAGTATTTT.

The chain carries TRBV7-2 and TRBJ2-3, with D maybe TRBD1 (5 bases). Germline CDR1 reads SGHTA; CDR2 reads FQGNSA. V shed 8 bases and J shed 1 base, with 16 bases lying between them. This CDR3 comprises 15 residues. In DNA form, the CDR3 reads TGTGCCAGCGGGGCAGGGTGGACGGGCACAGATACGCAGTATTTT. It translates to CASGAGWTGTDTQYF.

This chain joins TRBV19 and TRBJ1-4; possibly TRBD1 for D (6 bases). Between the trimmed V and J ends, which lost 4 bases and 8 bases, there was a span of 14 bases. This CDR3 is 14 amino acids long. Germline CDR1 LNHDA, CDR2 SQIVND (reference sequence). CDR3 amino acids: CASSNPGEREKLFF. The CDR3 nucleotides read TGTGCCAGTAGTAATCCAGGGGAAAGGGAAAAACTGTTTTTT.

The V gene is TRBV6-1, the J gene TRBJ2-7; 11 bases are a match to TRBD1. The CDR3 length is 16 residues. From germline, CDR1 is MNHNS and CDR2 SASEGT. V lost 2 bases and J lost 3; bases outside the gene matches: 6. As DNA, the CDR3 is TGTGCCAGCAGTGAACGGACAGGGGGCGGCCTCTACGAGCAGTACTTC. This encodes CASSERTGGGLYEQYF.

CDR3 sequence (DNA): TGTGCTAGTGGTTTGGTACTGGGACAGGGTGTCGATGAGCAGTTCTTC. It encodes CASGLVLGQGVDEQFF. V usage is TRBV12-5 and J usage is TRBJ2-1, with 9 bases aligning to TRBD1. This CDR3 is built from 16 residues. The germline V gene has CDR1 LGHNT and CDR2 FRNRAP. V dropped 0 bases and J dropped 8; count of bases not matched to a gene: 8.

The V and J genes are TRBV7-2 and TRBJ2-7, with 8 bases matching TRBD1. CDR3 length: 14 residues. The trim removed 2 bases at V and 6 bases at J, leaving 6 bases unmatched. Germline loops: CDR1 SGHTA, CDR2 FQGNSA. CDR3 sequence: CASSLRDRGSEQYF. CDR3 nucleotide sequence: TGTGCCAGCAGCTTAAGAGACAGGGGAAGCGAGCAGTACTTC.

This rearrangement joins TRBV19 to TRBJ1-5; D gene ambiguous. The CDR3 sequence is 22 residues long. Looked up from germline, CDR1 is LNHDA and CDR2 is SQIVND (reference sequence). Trimming removed 0 bases from V and 5 bases from J, with 32 bases in between. The CDR3 DNA follows: TGTGCCAGTAGTATAGACCATACCCTACGACGGACTACCGATAGCGTTTATCAGCCCCAGCATTTT. Protein: CASSIDHTLRRTTDSVYQPQHF.

J is TRBJ1-2 and V is TRBV3-1 (or the pseudogene TRBV3-2); D unresolved. The CDR3 contains 13 residues. V was shortened by 4 bases and J by 4 bases, with 10 bases between the two germline ends. Germline V CDR1 and CDR2: LGHDT, YNNKEL (reference sequence). The CDR3 nucleotides read TGTGCCAGCAGCCCCCAGTCGGGCTATGGCTACACCTTC. Protein sequence: CASSPQSGYGYTF.

The V gene is TRBV15, the J gene TRBJ1-2; D ambiguous. V lost 6 bases to trimming and J lost 0 bases, with 5 bases between them. CDR3 length equals 12 residues. Germline CDR1 is LNHNV and CDR2 is YYDKDF (reference sequence). The CDR3 loop is CATSQTNYGYTF. In DNA, the CDR3 is TGTGCCACCAGTCAAACTAACTATGGCTACACCTTC. Full variable domain (outside the CDR3, taken from reference TRBV15 and TRBJ1-2): DAMVIQNPRYQVTQFGKPVTLSCSQTLNHNVMYWYQQKSSQAPKLLFHYYDKDFNNEADTPDNFQSRRPNTSFCFLDIRSPGLGDTAMYLCATSQTNYGYTFGSGTRLTVV.

The rearrangement joins TRBV4-1 to TRBJ1-5; TRBD1 might be the D (5 bases). The V end lost 0 bases, the J end lost 4 bases, and 13 bases lay between the germline ends. CDR3 size: 16 residues. Looked up from germline, CDR1 is MGHRA and CDR2 is YSYEKL. The CDR3 coding sequence is TGCGCCAGCAGCCAAGATTGGCCGGACAATAATCAGCCCCAGCATTTT. Amino acids: CASSQDWPDNNQPQHF.

The genes are TRBV7-8 and TRBJ2-3; 7 bases are a match to TRBD2. The V gene end was trimmed by 1 base and the J gene end by 3 bases; junction bases not matched to a gene: 4. The germline CDR1 and CDR2 sequences are SGHVS and FQNEAQ. The CDR3 is 15 amino acids. For the CDR3, the DNA is TGTGCCAGCAGCTTAGATAGAGCGGGGACAGATACGCAGTATTTT. Protein sequence: CASSLDRAGTDTQYF.

The chain recombines TRBV7-2 with TRBJ2-3, with D hard to call. Between the trimmed V and J ends, which lost 5 bases and 0 bases, there was a span of 3 bases. The CDR3 has 12 residues. Germline V CDR1 and CDR2: SGHTA, FQGNSA. CDR3: CASSVSTDTQYF. The CDR3 bases are TGTGCCAGCAGCGTAAGCACAGATACGCAGTATTTT.